The subject of this entry is one TCR beta chain. Its antigen is not yet known. Nothing much larger sits one base from this clone, and base qualities are not available. The library was prepared using RACE. Sequencing relied on a NextSeq 500. Library preparation attached unique molecular identifiers to individual cDNA molecules for quantitative, reproducible TCR counting. Both TCR alpha and TCR beta chains were sequenced from each blood RNA sample. Under the source paper's analysis protocol: A median of approximately 100,000 TCRs per sample was observed, with a range of roughly 23,224 to 700,000. V, J and CDR3 annotation of the TCR reads was performed with the Decombinator software suite. To make PS versus PT1 abundance plots, every sample was subsampled to the same number of TCRs (28,000). Expanded TCRs were defined as absent before sensitization and observed at least eight times at the 2-week time point. TCRdb reran the public reads through fastp at Q25 and MiXCR, keeping productive beta chains. A single entry per CDR3 protein holds the most common genes and DNA from its merged rows. V and J calls and clone size were set by TCRdb, not the authors. The sample records about 140,000 distinct CDR3 sequences, about an eighth of which are singletons. Of the sample, more than 1.1% falls within the top ten clones.

Read against the paper, the sample's time point label means: patch test 2, 6 weeks after DPC sensitization. The treatment or condition label for this specimen denotes: therapeutic diphenylcyclopropenone sensitization with weekly scalp DPC. Blood at each patch-test visit was drawn before the patch test was applied. Patients were considered eligible if aged 18 to 70, diagnosed with alopecia and deemed suitable for DPC therapy, and patients were excluded if pregnant. Total RNA was isolated from unfractionated whole blood collected in Tempus Blood RNA tubes. There are 15 amino acids in the CDR3, from cysteine to phenylalanine inclusive. The DNA shown is the 45-base CDR3, in frame from base 1. At the junction V is shortened by 6 bases and J by 0 bases, with 14 bases in between. As encoded in the germline V gene (reference sequence), CDR1 is DFQATT while CDR2 is SNEGSKA. These data belong to a study of human T cells and chemical hapten exposure listed by TCRdb under 2021. With regard to the full study: For sensitization, 2% DPC in acetone was applied to a 2 cm by 2 cm area of upper inner arm skin. Peripheral blood TCR repertoire changes were tracked in vivo in alopecia patients during primary and secondary sensitization to the hapten diphenylcyclopropenone (DPC). Patch testing was done on the upper back using Finn chambers containing 0.01% DPC, and results were scored after 6 days according to International Contact Dermatitis Research Group standards. Throughout the study period of around 24 weeks, patients also received therapeutic DPC doses to the scalp every week. For TCR sequencing, blood came from 25 to 35 alopecia patients at anywhere from one to four time points (pre-sensitization, 2, 6 and 24 weeks). The mostly female patient cohort included alopecia areata with under or over 50% scalp involvement, alopecia totalis and alopecia universalis. Libraries were pooled for sequencing, and variation in per-sample TCR yields was attributed mainly to small differences in library volumes within the pool. Blood samples were taken from patients before sensitization (week 0) and then at 2, 6 and about 24 weeks after DPC sensitization.

Findings and caveats that apply to the study as a whole: Because all patients had alopecia, a presumed autoimmune disease, the immune response of the patients might differ from that of healthy individuals. Expanded TCRs formed significantly more large CDR3 similarity clusters than pre-sensitization or healthy control sets, consistent with antigen-driven responses. DPC sensitization did not change how many TCRs were above 1 in 1000 frequency, and no evidence was found of alterations in global repertoire structure. Repeated subsampling changed both the strength of the expansion versus patch-test correlation and the threshold at which the correlation became significant. The number of PT1 expanded TCRs positively correlated with patch test score, significant at thresholds 8, 16 and 32 but not 4.

This receptor was taken from a woman between 50 and 59 years old with alopecia areata. Some clones in this sample may be carry-over from other donors' samples. Sequencing was performed on whole blood, taken in connection with sensitization to the hapten diphenylcyclopropenone (DPC). The chain couples TRBV20-1 to TRBJ1-4; tentative D gene TRBD1, with 5 bases matching. Here is the DNA: TGCAGTGCGCCCCGGGGGAGTGCAACTAATGAAAAACTGTTTTTT. Its coded protein is CSAPRGSATNEKLFF.